Listed here are 17 T cell receptor beta chains from one sample, sequenced in a study of blood T cell repertoires in COVID-19. Measured with immunoSEQ multiplex PCR; TCRdb has only the in-frame clones, and not every one. In the table there are 100,000 to 150,000 clones, 84% of which are singletons. The sample taken for sequencing was peripheral blood. The receptors shown here come from a woman older than 75 with acute or convalescent COVID-19.

The V call is TRBV6-5, the J call TRBJ1-3; D is unresolved. The ends were cut back, 5 bases at V and 4 bases at J, with 6 bases in the middle. Germline lookup yields CDR1 MNHEY and CDR2 SVGAGI. The CDR3 has 12 amino acids. The CDR3 DNA reads TGTGCCAGCAGTCTTTTGGGAAACACCATATATTTT. Its protein product is CASSLLGNTIYF.

The rearrangement links TRBV6-5 to TRBJ1-1; TRBD1 agrees at 9 bases. Germline CDR1 reads MNHEY; CDR2 reads SVGAGI. V trimming: 3 bases; J trimming: 5 bases; junction bases outside the gene matches: 4. This CDR3 contains 14 residues. The CDR3 DNA reads TGTGCCAGCAGTTATGGGACAGGGAAGACTGAAGCTTTCTTT. The encoded protein is CASSYGTGKTEAFF.

V gene TRBV5-1 combines with J gene TRBJ2-1, with D perhaps matching TRBD2 (6 bases). Trimming removed 2 bases from V and 3 bases from J, with 12 bases in between. Germline assignment: CDR1 SGHRS and CDR2 YFSETQ. This CDR3 spans 15 amino acids. CDR3 nucleotides: TGCGCCAGCAGCTTCGGGGGAGTGGGCTACAATGAGCAGTTCTTC. Encoded protein: CASSFGGVGYNEQFF.

The chain joins TRBV7-2 to TRBJ2-7; 9 bases are shared with TRBD2. The germline V gene encodes CDR1 SGHTA and CDR2 FQGNSA. The CDR3 covers 15 residues. Unmatched junction bases numbered 5, after V lost 4 bases and J lost 1 base. CDR3 nucleotides: TGTGCCAGCAGCTCCGGACTAGCGTTTTCCTACGAGCAGTACTTC. This gives the protein CASSSGLAFSYEQYF.

The V and J genes are TRBV5-8 and TRBJ1-2; 8 nucleotides agree with TRBD1. Germline V gene lookup returns CDR1 SGHTS and CDR2 YDEGEE. CDR3 length: 12 residues. Germline trimming cut 4 bases from V and 7 bases from J; bases unmatched to any gene: 3. CDR3 in amino acids: CASSVTGAGYTF. The CDR3 nucleotides are TGTGCCAGCAGCGTGACAGGGGCTGGCTACACCTTC.

This clone has only a few counts. V usage is TRBV7-2 and J usage is TRBJ1-5; D unclear. The germline CDR1 and CDR2 sequences are SGHTA and FQGNSA. V was clipped by 1 base and J by 8 bases, with 12 bases between them. CDR3 length: 14 residues. The CDR3 DNA reads TGTGCCAGCAGCTTAGATCGGGGTACAAAGCCCCAGCATTTT. It encodes CASSLDRGTKPQHF.

This clone showed up just once. The chain couples TRBV7-9 to TRBJ1-6; TRBD1 matches at 8 bases. In germline, CDR1 is SEHNR, CDR2 FQNEAQ (reference sequence). CDR3 length: 14 amino acids. V shed 5 bases and J 7 bases; nucleotides not matched to a gene: 4. CDR3: CASSVGTGNSPLHF. The CDR3 DNA follows: TGTGCCAGCAGCGTCGGGACAGGCAATTCACCCCTCCACTTT.

The chain is built from TRBV30 and TRBJ1-2, with D hard to call. The V gene's germline CDR1 is GTSNPN and CDR2 SVGIG (reference sequence). Trimming took 1 base from V and 7 from J, leaving 13 bases between them. The CDR3 runs 13 residues. CDR3: CAWSGSAEGGYTF. The CDR3 DNA is TGTGCCTGGAGTGGGTCGGCGGAGGGTGGCTACACCTTC.

The CDR3 region is CASSYSGLASNTGELFF. The CDR3 DNA reads TGTGCCAGCAGTTACTCTGGGCTAGCGAGCAACACCGGGGAGCTGTTTTTT. The chain joins TRBV6-2 or TRBV6-3 to TRBJ2-2; a possible D gene is TRBD2 (6 bases). The V and J ends lost 0 bases and 2 bases respectively, with 13 bases between them. The CDR3 runs to 17 residues. Per the germline V gene, CDR1 is MNHEY and CDR2 is SVGEGT.

The chain uses TRBV12-3 or TRBV12-4 and TRBJ1-1, with a tentative D call TRBD1 (6 bases). The V end was cut by 5 bases, the J end by 5 bases, with 12 bases between. The CDR3 extends over 13 amino acids. The CDR3 here is CASSRGGVTEAFF. CDR3 DNA: TGTGCCAGCAGTAGAGGGGGTGTTACTGAAGCTTTCTTT.

The genes are TRBV5-1 and TRBJ1-6; D uncertain. Looked up from germline, CDR1 is SGHRS and CDR2 is YFSETQ. The germline V and J ends were trimmed by 0 bases and 10 bases, with 11 bases remaining between them. The CDR3 runs to 14 residues. The CDR3 DNA is TGCGCCAGCAGCTTGGGGACCGGGAGGTCACCCCTCCACTTT. This translates into CASSLGTGRSPLHF.

The chain combines TRBV3-1 (or the pseudogene TRBV3-2) with TRBJ2-5; 15 bases match TRBD2. The germline CDR1 and CDR2 sequences are LGHDT and YNNKEL (reference sequence). This CDR3 contains 16 residues. Trimming took 5 bases from V and 5 from J; bases not matched to a gene: 6. The CDR3 is CASSIGLAGGRETQYF. CDR3 coding DNA: TGTGCCAGCAGCATCGGACTAGCGGGAGGGCGGGAGACCCAGTACTTC.

The chain joins TRBV4-1 to TRBJ1-2; D gene unclear. V lost 8 bases to trimming and J lost 8 bases, with 21 bases between them. CDR1 and CDR2 (germline): MGHRA, YSYEKL. The length of the CDR3 is 14 residues. The CDR3 is CASRGEATTWGYTF. CDR3 DNA: TGCGCCAGCCGCGGGGAAGCCACGACCTGGGGCTACACCTTC.

V and J are TRBV4-3 and TRBJ2-2; 7 bases align to TRBD1. The V and J ends lost 1 base and 0 bases, in that order; junction bases with no gene match: 5. The CDR3 length is 17 residues. Germline CDR1 reads LGHNA; CDR2 reads YSLEER. The CDR3 reads CASSQAPQGANTGELFF. In DNA, the CDR3 is TGCGCCAGCAGCCAAGCCCCTCAGGGGGCGAACACCGGGGAGCTGTTTTTT.

V gene TRBV6-2 or TRBV6-3 combines with J gene TRBJ1-5; 8 nucleotides line up with TRBD1. V shed 2 bases and J 1 base; nucleotides not matched to a gene: 7. Looked up from germline, CDR1 is MNHEY and CDR2 is SVGEGT. This CDR3 contains 17 residues. The CDR3: CASSYPFGQGSNQPQHF. CDR3 nucleotides: TGTGCCAGCAGTTACCCTTTTGGACAGGGAAGCAATCAGCCCCAGCATTTT.

This rearrangement joins TRBV7-2 to TRBJ1-2; D may be TRBD1 (6 bases). The V gene lost 1 base and the J gene lost 3 bases, with 12 bases spanning the gap. Per germline, CDR1 SGHTA and CDR2 FQGNSA. This CDR3 is built from 15 residues. CDR3 residues: CASSLVRGADYGYTF. CDR3 in DNA: TGTGCCAGCAGCTTAGTACGGGGGGCTGACTATGGCTACACCTTC.

This chain connects TRBV9 to TRBJ2-2, with 10 positions matching TRBD1. The CDR3 has 15 amino acids. CDR1 is SGDLS, CDR2 YYNGEE, per germline. J gave up 4 bases and V 4 bases, and 4 bases lay outside the gene matches. The CDR3 loop reads CASSHRTGGTGELFF. In nucleotides, the CDR3 is TGTGCCAGCAGCCACCGGACAGGGGGCACCGGGGAGCTGTTTTTT.